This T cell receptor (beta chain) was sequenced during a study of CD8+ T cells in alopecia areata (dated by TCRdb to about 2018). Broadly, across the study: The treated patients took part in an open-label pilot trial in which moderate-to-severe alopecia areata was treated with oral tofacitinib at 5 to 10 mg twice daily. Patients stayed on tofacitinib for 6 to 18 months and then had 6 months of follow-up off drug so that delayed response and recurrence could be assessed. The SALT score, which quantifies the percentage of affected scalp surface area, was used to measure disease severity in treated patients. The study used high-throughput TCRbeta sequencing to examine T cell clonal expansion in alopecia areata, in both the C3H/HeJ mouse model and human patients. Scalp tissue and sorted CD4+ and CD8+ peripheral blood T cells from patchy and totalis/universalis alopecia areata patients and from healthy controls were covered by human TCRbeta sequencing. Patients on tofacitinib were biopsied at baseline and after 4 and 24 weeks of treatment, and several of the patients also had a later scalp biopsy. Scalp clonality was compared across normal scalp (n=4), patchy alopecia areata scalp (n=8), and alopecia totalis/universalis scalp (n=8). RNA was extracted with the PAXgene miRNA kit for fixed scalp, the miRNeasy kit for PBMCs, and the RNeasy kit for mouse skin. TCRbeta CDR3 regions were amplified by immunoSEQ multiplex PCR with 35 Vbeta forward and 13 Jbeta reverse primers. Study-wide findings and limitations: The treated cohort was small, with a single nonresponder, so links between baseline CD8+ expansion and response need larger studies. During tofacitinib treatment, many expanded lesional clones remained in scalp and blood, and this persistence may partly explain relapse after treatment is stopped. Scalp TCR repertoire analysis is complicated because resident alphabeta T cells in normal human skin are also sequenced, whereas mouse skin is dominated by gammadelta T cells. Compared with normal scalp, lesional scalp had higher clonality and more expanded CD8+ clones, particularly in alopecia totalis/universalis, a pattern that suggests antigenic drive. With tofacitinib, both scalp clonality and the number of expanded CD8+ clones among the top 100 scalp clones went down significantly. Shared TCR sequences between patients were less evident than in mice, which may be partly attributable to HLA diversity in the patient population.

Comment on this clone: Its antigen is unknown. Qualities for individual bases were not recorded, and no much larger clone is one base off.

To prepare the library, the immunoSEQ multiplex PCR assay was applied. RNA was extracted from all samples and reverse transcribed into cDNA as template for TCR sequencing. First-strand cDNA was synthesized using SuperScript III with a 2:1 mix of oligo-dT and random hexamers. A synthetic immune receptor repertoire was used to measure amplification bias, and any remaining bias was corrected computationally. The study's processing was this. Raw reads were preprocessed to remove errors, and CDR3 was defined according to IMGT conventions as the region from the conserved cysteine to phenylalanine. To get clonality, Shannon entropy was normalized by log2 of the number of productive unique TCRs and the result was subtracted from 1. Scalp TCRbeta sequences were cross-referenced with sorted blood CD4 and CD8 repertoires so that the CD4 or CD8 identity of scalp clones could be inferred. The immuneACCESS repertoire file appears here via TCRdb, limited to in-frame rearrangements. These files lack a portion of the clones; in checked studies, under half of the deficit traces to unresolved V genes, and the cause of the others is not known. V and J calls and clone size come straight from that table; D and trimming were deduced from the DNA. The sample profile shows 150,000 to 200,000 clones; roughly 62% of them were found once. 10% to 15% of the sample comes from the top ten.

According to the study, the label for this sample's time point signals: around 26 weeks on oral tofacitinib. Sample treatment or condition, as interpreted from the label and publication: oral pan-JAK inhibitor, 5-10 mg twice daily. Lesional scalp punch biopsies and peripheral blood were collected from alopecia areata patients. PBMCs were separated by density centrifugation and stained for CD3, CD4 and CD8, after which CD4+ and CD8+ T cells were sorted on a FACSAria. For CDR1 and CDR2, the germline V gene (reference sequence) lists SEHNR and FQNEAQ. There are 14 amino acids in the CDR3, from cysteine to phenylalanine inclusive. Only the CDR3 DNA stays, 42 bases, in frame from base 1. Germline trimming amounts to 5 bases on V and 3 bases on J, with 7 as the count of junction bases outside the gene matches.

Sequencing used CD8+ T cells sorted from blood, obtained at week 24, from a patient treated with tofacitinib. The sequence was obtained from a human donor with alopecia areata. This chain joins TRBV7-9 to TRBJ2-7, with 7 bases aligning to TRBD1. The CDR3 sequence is CASSPDRAHYEQYF. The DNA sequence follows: TGTGCCAGCAGCCCCGACAGGGCCCACTACGAGCAGTACTTC.